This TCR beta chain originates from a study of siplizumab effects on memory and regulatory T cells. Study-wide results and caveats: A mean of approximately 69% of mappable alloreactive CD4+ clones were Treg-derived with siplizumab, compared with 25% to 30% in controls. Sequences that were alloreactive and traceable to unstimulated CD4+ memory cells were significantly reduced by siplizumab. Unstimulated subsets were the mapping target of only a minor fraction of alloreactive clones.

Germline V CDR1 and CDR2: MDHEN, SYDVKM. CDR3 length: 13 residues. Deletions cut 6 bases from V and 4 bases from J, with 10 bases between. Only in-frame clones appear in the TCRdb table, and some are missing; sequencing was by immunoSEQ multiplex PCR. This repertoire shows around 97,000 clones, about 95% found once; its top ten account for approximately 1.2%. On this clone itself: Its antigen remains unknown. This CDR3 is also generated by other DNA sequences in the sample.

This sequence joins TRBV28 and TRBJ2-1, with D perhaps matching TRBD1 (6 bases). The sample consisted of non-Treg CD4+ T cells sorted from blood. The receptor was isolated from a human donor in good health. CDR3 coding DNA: TGTGCCAGCAGCCCCAGGGGTTACAATGAGCAGTTCTTC. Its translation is CASSPRGYNEQFF.